This T cell receptor (beta chain) was documented in a study of early T cells in non-severe SARS-CoV-2 infection. The CDR3 spans 12 residues. Trimming left V 1 base short and J 7 bases short, with 5 bases between. Germline lookup yields CDR1 SGHAT and CDR2 FQNNGV. This clonotype was recorded at least ten times. TCRdb processed the 5' RACE reads anew with MiXCR; each CDR3 protein has one entry. The sample has 42,000 or so distinct CDR3 sequences; about 6% are singletons. The sample here was whole blood, taken at baseline. This TCR derives from an adult who was a healthcare worker with PCR-confirmed SARS-CoV-2 infection or an uninfected control (not recorded which). J is TRBJ2-1 and V is TRBV11-2; D is perhaps TRBD2 (5 bases). Here the CDR3 DNA reads TGTGCCAGCAGCTTAGCGGGGAATGAGCAGTTCTTC. It specifies CASSLAGNEQFF. The whole variable domain, filled in from reference TRBV11-2 and TRBJ2-1, reads EAGVAQSPRYKIIEKRQSVAFWCNPISGHATLYWYQQILGQGPKLLIQFQNNGVVDDSQLPKDRFSAERLKGVDSTLKIQPAKLEDSAVYLCASSLAGNEQFFGPGTRLTVL.